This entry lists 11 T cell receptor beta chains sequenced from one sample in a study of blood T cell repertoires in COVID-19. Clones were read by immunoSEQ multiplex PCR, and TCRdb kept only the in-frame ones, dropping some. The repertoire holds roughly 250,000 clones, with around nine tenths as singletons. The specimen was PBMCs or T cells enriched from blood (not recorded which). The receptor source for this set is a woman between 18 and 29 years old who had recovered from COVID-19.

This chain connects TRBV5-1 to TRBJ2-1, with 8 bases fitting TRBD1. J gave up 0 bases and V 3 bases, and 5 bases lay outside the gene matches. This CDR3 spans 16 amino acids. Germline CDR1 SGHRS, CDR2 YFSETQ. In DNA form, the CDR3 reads TGCGCCAGCAGCTCGGACAGGGTGAGCTCCTACAATGAGCAGTTCTTC. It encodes CASSSDRVSSYNEQFF. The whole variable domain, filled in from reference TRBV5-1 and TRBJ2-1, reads KAGVTQTPRYLIKTRGQQVTLSCSPISGHRSVSWYQQTPGQGLQFLFEYFSETQRNKGNFPGRFSGRQFSNSRSEMNVSTLELGDSALYLCASSSDRVSSYNEQFFGPGTRLTVL.

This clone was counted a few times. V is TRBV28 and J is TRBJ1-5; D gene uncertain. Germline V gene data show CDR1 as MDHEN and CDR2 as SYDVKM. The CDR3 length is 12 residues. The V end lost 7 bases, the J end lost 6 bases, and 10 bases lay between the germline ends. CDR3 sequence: CASMEGSQPQHF. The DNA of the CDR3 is TGTGCCAGCATGGAGGGAAGTCAGCCCCAGCATTTT.

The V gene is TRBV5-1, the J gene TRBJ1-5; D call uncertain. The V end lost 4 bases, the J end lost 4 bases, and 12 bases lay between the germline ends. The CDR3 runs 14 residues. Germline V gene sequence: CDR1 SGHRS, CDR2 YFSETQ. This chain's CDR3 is CASSPSSRNQPQHF. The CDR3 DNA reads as TGCGCCAGCAGCCCAAGCTCCCGTAATCAGCCCCAGCATTTT.

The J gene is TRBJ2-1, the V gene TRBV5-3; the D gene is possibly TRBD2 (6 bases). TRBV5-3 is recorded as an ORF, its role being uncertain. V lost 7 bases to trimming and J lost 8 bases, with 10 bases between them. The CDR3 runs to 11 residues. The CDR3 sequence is CARALAYEQFF. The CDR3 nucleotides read TGTGCCAGAGCACTAGCATATGAGCAGTTCTTC.

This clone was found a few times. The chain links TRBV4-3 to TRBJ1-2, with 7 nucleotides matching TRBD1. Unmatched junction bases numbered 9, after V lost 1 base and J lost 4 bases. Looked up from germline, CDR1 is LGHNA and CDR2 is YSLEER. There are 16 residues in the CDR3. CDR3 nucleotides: TGCGCCAGCAGCCAAGCTACCCAGGACAGGCCCTATGGCTACACCTTC. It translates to CASSQATQDRPYGYTF.

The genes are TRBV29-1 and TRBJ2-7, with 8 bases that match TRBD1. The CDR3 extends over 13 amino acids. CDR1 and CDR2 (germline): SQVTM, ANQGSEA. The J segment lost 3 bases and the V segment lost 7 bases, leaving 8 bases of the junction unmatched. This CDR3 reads CSAKSGTGYEQYF. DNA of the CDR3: TGCAGCGCTAAATCGGGGACAGGCTACGAGCAGTACTTC.

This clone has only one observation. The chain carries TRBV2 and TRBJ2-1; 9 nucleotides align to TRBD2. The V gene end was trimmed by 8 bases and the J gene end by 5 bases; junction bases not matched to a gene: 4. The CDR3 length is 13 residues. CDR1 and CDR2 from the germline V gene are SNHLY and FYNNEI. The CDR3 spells CASPGTSNNEQFF. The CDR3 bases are TGTGCCAGCCCCGGGACTAGCAACAATGAGCAGTTCTTC. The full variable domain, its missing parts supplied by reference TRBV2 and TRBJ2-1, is EPEVTQTPSHQVTQMGQEVILRCVPISNHLYFYWYRQILGQKVEFLVSFYNNEISEKSEIFDDQFSVERPDGSNFTLKIRSTKLEDSAMYFCASPGTSNNEQFFGPGTRLTVL.

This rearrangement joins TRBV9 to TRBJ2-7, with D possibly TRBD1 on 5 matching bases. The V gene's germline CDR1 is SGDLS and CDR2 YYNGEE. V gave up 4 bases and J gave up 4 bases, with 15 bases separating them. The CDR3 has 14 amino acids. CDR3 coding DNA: TGTGCCAGCAGCCCCCGTAGACAGAATTACGAGCAGTACTTC. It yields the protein CASSPRRQNYEQYF.

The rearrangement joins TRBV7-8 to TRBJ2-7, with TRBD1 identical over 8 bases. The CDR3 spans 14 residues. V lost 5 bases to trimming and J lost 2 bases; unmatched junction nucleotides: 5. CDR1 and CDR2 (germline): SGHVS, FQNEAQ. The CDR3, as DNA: TGTGCCAGCAGCAGACGACAGGGGACCTACGAGCAGTACTTC. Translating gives CASSRRQGTYEQYF.

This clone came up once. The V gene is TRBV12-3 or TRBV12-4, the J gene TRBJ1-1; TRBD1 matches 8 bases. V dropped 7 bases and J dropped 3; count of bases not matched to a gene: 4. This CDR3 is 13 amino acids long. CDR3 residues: CASTLTGDTEAFF. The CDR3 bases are TGTGCCAGCACCCTGACAGGGGACACTGAAGCTTTCTTT.

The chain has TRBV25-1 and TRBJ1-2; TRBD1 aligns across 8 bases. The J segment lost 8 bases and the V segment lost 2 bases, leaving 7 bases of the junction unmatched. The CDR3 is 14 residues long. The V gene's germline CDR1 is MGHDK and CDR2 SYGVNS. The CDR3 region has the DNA TGTGCCAGCAGTGAACAACTACAGGGGGGCGGCTACACCTTC. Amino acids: CASSEQLQGGGYTF.